One sample yielded the 8 T cell receptor beta chains listed below, sequenced in a study of T cell repertoires in cytomegalovirus infection. TCRdb redid the calling of the reads with MiXCR, one entry per CDR3 protein. The sample has around 450,000 distinct CDR3 sequences, approximately 31% seen once. Sequencing was done on a sample of PBMCs. Source of these receptors: a human donor in good health (CMV status not recorded). Some clones in this sample may be carry-over from other donors' samples.

At least ten counts were recorded for this clonotype. The J gene is TRBJ2-3, the V gene TRBV6-6; D is ambiguous. V lost 6 bases and J 0 bases, leaving 7 bases between the germline ends. The length of the CDR3 is 13 residues. Per the germline V gene, CDR1 is MNHNY and CDR2 is SVGAGI (reference sequence). The CDR3 here is CASSWESTDTQYF. The CDR3 bases are TGTGCCAGCAGCTGGGAAAGCACAGATACGCAGTATTTT.

The chain has TRBV12-3 or TRBV12-4 and TRBJ2-2; the match to TRBD2 covers 7 bases. The CDR3 totals 16 residues. The trim removed 6 bases at V and 6 bases at J, leaving 13 bases unmatched. CDR3 loop: CASSPDSGMDPGELFF. CDR3 coding DNA: TGTGCCAGCAGCCCCGACAGCGGGATGGACCCCGGGGAGCTGTTTTTT.

The J gene is TRBJ2-5, the V gene TRBV12-5; D perhaps matches TRBD1 (6 bases). This CDR3 spans 13 amino acids. Germline assignment: CDR1 LGHNT and CDR2 FRNRAP. The germline V and J ends were trimmed by 1 base and 6 bases, with 9 bases remaining between them. DNA for the CDR3: TGTGCTAGTGGTTTGGACAGGGAGCAGACCCAGTACTTC. Translated, it gives CASGLDREQTQYF.

In its sample, this clonotype was seen many times. This chain connects TRBV7-2 to TRBJ2-5; D ambiguous. This CDR3 has 11 amino acids. CDR1 is SGHTA and CDR2 is FQGNSA in the germline V gene. Trimming cost V 0 bases and J 5 bases, with 1 base left between them. DNA for the CDR3: TGTGCCAGCAGCTTAGCCGAGACCCAGTACTTC. Protein product: CASSLAETQYF.

The V gene is TRBV7-1, the J gene TRBJ1-2; 7 positions agree with TRBD1. TRBV7-1 is annotated as an ORF whose role is uncertain. V gave up 2 bases and J gave up 6 bases; unmatched junction bases: 9. The CDR3 is 15 amino acids. The CDR3 DNA sequence: TGTGCCAGCAGCTCATTACAGGGGCCGCCCCATGGCTACACCTTC. Translating it yields CASSSLQGPPHGYTF.

In its sample, this clonotype was seen a few times. This chain connects TRBV12-3 or TRBV12-4 to TRBJ2-7, with D possibly TRBD1 on 5 matching bases. Trimming stripped 5 bases from V and 3 bases from J, with 11 bases between. There are 13 residues in the CDR3. DNA for the CDR3: TGTGCCAGCAGTACAGGACCGGACTACGAGCAGTACTTC. It yields the protein CASSTGPDYEQYF.

This clonotype has a count of ten or more. This chain links TRBV25-1 with TRBJ2-1; D uncertain. The V end was cut by 5 bases, the J end by 0 bases, with 11 bases between. CDR1 is MGHDK, CDR2 SYGVNS, per germline. The CDR3 is 15 amino acids. CDR3 sequence: CASSKAGSSYNEQFF. In DNA, the CDR3 is TGTGCCAGCAGTAAGGCCGGCAGCTCCTACAATGAGCAGTTCTTC.

This clonotype was recorded once. J is TRBJ2-7 and V is TRBV29-1, with D perhaps given as TRBD1 or TRBD2 (7 bases each). CDR1 is SQVTM and CDR2 is ANQGSEA in the germline V gene. The CDR3 length is 15 residues. The V end lost 0 bases, the J end lost 4 bases, and 16 bases lay between the germline ends. The CDR3 nucleotides read TGCAGCGTTGAAGATTTGTCAGGGGGGGAATACGAGCAGTACTTC. This gives the protein CSVEDLSGGEYEQYF.